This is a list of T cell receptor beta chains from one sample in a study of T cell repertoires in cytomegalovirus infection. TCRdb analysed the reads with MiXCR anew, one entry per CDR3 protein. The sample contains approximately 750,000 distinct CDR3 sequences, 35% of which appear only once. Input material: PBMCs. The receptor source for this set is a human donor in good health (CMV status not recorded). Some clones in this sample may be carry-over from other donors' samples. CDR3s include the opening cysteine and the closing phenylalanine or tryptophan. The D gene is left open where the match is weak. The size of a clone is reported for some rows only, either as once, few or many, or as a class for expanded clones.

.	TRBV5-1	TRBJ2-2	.	CASSLGSGQGNTGELFF	TGCGCCAGCAGCTTGGGGTCCGGGCAGGGGAACACCGGGGAGCTGTTTTTT
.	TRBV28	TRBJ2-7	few	CATSSSRTPLREQYF	TGTGCCACCTCTTCGAGTCGGACTCCCCTACGCGAGCAGTACTTC
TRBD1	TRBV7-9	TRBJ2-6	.	CASSALRTGTGYPSGANVLTF	TGTGCCAGCAGCGCCTTACGAACCGGGACAGGGTATCCCTCTGGGGCCAACGTCCTGACTTTC
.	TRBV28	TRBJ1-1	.	CASRSPGGRTTEAFF	TGTGCCAGCAGGTCTCCGGGGGGCCGAACCACTGAAGCTTTCTTT
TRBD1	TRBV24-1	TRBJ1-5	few	CATSAQGQGSNQPQHF	TGTGCCACCAGTGCTCAGGGACAGGGTAGCAATCAGCCCCAGCATTTT
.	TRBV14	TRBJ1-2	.	CASSQDEDSRGYTF	TGTGCCAGCAGCCAAGATGAGGACTCTCGGGGCTACACCTTC
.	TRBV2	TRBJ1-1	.	CASKGGRIMNTEAFF	TGTGCCAGCAAAGGAGGAAGAATAATGAACACTGAAGCTTTCTTT
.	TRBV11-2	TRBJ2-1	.	CASSLGQGKRYNEQFF	TGTGCCAGCAGCTTAGGTCAGGGTAAGCGCTACAATGAGCAGTTCTTC
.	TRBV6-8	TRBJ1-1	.	CASRIENTEAFF	TGTGCCAGCCGGATAGAGAACACTGAAGCTTTCTTT
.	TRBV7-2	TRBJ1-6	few	CASSFGGWNSPLHF	TGTGCCAGCAGCTTCGGGGGTTGGAATTCACCCCTCCACTTT
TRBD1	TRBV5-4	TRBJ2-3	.	CASSPPSGQGADTQYF	TGTGCCAGCAGCCCTCCGTCCGGGCAGGGGGCAGATACGCAGTATTTT
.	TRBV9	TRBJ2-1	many	CASSVGVGGGSYNEQFF	TGTGCCAGCAGCGTAGGGGTGGGAGGCGGCTCCTACAATGAGCAGTTCTTC
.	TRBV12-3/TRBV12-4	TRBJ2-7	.	CASSKKQGFSYEQYF	TGTGCCAGCAGTAAAAAGCAGGGCTTCTCCTACGAGCAGTACTTC